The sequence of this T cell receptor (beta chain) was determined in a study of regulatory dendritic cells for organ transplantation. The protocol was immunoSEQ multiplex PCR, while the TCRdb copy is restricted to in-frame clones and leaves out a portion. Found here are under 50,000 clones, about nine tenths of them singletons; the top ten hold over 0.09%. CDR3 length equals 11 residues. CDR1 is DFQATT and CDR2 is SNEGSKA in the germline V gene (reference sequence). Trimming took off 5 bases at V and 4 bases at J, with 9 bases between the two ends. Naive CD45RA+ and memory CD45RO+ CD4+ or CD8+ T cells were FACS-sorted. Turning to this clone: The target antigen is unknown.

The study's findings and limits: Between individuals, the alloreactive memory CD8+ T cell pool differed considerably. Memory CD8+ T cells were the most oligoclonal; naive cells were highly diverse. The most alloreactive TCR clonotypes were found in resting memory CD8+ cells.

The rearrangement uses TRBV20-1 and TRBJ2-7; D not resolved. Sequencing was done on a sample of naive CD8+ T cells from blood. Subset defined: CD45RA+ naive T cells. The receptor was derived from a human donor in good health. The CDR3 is CSALGGYEQYF. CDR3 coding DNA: TGCAGTGCTCTCGGTGGATACGAGCAGTACTTC.